The present entry profiles one TCR beta chain with its context. As handled by the study authors: The authors estimated nucleated cell counts from reference gene primer amplification. Libraries were prepared by immunoSEQ multiplex PCR; TCRdb keeps only in-frame clonotypes and omits some of them. Clone size and V and J calls were adopted from that table, with D and trimming inferred from the DNA. The sample contains approximately 300,000 clones, 90% to 95% of which appear only once. These data belong to a study of blood T cell repertoires in COVID-19. The germline CDR1 and CDR2 sequences are SGHRS and YFSETQ. The V gene lost 0 bases and the J gene lost 7 bases, with 14 bases spanning the gap. This CDR3 region has 15 residues.

The chain is built from TRBV5-1 and TRBJ2-1, with D uncertain. The TCR comes from a woman younger than 45 who had been exposed to COVID-19. Sequenced sample: PBMCs or T cells enriched from blood (not recorded which). The CDR3 nucleotides are TGCGCCAGCAGCTTGGTCCCTGGGCCCCTGAATGAGCAGTTCTTC. Its protein is CASSLVPGPLNEQFF.